The T cell receptor (beta chain) described here comes from a study of T-cell reconstitution after alpha-beta-depleted transplantation in children. V shed 7 bases and J 5 bases; nucleotides not matched to a gene: 8. Germline V gene lookup returns CDR1 ENHRY and CDR2 SYGVKD. This CDR3 has 13 residues. Unique molecular identifiers tagged the TCRbeta library. TCRdb re-called the PCR reads with MiXCR, one entry per CDR3 protein. The table shows approximately 390,000 distinct CDR3 sequences, with approximately 10% occurring only once. This chain joins TRBV10-3 and TRBJ2-7; 7 bases agree with TRBD1. This specimen consisted of PBMCs from the stem cell graft donor, obtained from the stem cell graft. The receptor comes from a human donor who donated a stem cell graft to a child with acute myeloid leukemia. The CDR3 reads CAINRDRVHEQYF. As DNA, the CDR3 is TGTGCCATCAACCGAGACAGGGTACACGAGCAGTACTTC.